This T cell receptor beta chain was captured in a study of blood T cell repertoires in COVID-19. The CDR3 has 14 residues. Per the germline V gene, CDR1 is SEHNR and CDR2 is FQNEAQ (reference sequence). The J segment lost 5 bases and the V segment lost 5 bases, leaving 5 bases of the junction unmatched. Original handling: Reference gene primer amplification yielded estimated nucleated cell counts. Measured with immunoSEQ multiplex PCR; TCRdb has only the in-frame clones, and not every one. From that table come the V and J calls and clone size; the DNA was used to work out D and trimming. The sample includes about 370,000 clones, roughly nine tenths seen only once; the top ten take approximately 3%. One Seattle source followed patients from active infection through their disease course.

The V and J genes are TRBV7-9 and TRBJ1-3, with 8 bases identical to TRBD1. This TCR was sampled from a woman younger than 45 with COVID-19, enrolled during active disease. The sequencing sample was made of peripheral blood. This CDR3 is CASSPGGRRNTIYF. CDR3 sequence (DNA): TGTGCCAGCAGCCCAGGGGGCCGCCGAAACACCATATATTTT.